This T cell receptor (beta chain) was captured in a study of blood T cell repertoires in COVID-19. The wider study: There were acute and convalescent COVID-19 samples, and they came from the United States, Italy and Spain.

The V end was cut by 4 bases, the J end by 0 bases, with 11 bases between. From germline, CDR1 is SGHDT and CDR2 YYEEEE. The CDR3 runs 16 residues. Recruitment covered some 25 US areas and drew participants whose ages spanned roughly 18 to 95 years. Original handling: Amplification of reference gene primers was used by the study to estimate nucleated cell counts. Generated by immunoSEQ multiplex PCR, the TCRdb table keeps only in-frame clones and is missing some. V and J calls and clone size are copied from that table; D and trimming were computed from the DNA. This table has 190,000 or so clones, 82% appearing once.

Sample: PBMCs or T cells enriched from blood (not recorded which). The rearrangement uses TRBV5-6 and TRBJ1-6; D unclear. The TCR sequence derives from a man aged 40-49 years who had recovered from COVID-19. As DNA, the CDR3 is TGTGCCAGCAGCGTGAGGCGGAGCTCCTATAATTCACCCCTCCACTTT. Its translation: CASSVRRSSYNSPLHF.